The 7 T cell receptor beta chains listed next were all sequenced from one sample in a study of T-cell reconstitution after alpha-beta-depleted transplantation in children. The library targeted TCRbeta and was prepared with unique molecular identifiers. MiXCR was run by TCRdb on the PCR reads, yielding one entry per CDR3 protein. The repertoire includes about 360,000 distinct CDR3 sequences, 13% of them detected once, and 3.5% to 4.5% sits in the top ten. Specimen: PBMCs, collected from the stem cell graft. These receptors all stem from a human donor who donated a stem cell graft to a child with Fanconi anemia.

The chain links TRBV11-1 to TRBJ2-6, with a possible D match to TRBD1 (6 bases). CDR1 and CDR2 from the germline V gene are SGHAT and FQDESV (reference sequence). The CDR3 is made up of 17 amino acids. With 7 bases removed from V and 0 bases from J, the gap between germline ends came to 16 bases. This chain's CDR3 is CASTRTGSHSGANVLTF. The DNA of the CDR3 is TGTGCCAGCACCCGCACAGGGAGCCACTCTGGGGCCAACGTCCTGACTTTC.

The chain is built from TRBV7-9 and TRBJ2-1; 12 bases are shared with TRBD1. V shed 4 bases, J shed 9 bases, and the junction held 7 bases outside the gene matches. This CDR3 comprises 15 residues. Germline V lookup: CDR1 SEHNR, CDR2 FQNEAQ (reference sequence). DNA for the CDR3: TGTGCCAGCAGCTCGGGACAGGGGGCGACACCTGAGCAGTTCTTC. Translation gives CASSSGQGATPEQFF.

This clonotype was counted at least ten times. The rearrangement joins TRBV18 to TRBJ1-1, with D tentatively TRBD1 (5 bases). With 3 bases removed from V and 0 bases from J, the gap between germline ends came to 20 bases. The CDR3 runs 18 residues. Germline CDR1 KGHSH, CDR2 LQKENI. The CDR3 region is CASSPSYRDSLMNTEAFF. In DNA, the CDR3 is TGTGCCAGCTCACCTTCATATCGAGACAGTCTTATGAACACTGAAGCTTTCTTT.

This clonotype showed up many times. This rearrangement joins TRBV12-3 or TRBV12-4 to TRBJ2-3; TRBD1 matches 7 bases. CDR3 length: 14 residues. The junction had 4 bases not matched to a gene; V was cut back by 2 bases and J by 5 bases. CDR3 DNA sequence: TGTGCCAGCAGTTTAAGGGGGCGTGGAGATACGCAGTATTTT. It is translated as CASSLRGRGDTQYF.

DNA of the CDR3: TGCGCCAGCAGCACCTCCGGGACTCAACACGAGCAGTACTTC. Its translation is CASSTSGTQHEQYF. The gene calls are TRBV5-1 and TRBJ2-7, with D possibly being TRBD2 (6 bases). Germline V gives CDR1 SGHRS, CDR2 YFSETQ. The V gene lost 4 bases and the J gene lost 5 bases, with 16 bases spanning the gap. This CDR3 has 14 amino acids. The entire variable domain, with the rest obtained from reference TRBV5-1 and TRBJ2-7, is as follows: KAGVTQTPRYLIKTRGQQVTLSCSPISGHRSVSWYQQTPGQGLQFLFEYFSETQRNKGNFPGRFSGRQFSNSRSEMNVSTLELGDSALYLCASSTSGTQHEQYFGPGTRLTVT.

By its share, this clonotype is medium-sized. The V gene is TRBV12-3 or TRBV12-4, the J gene TRBJ2-2, with D hard to call. The CDR3 extends over 13 amino acids. V shed 2 bases and J shed 5 bases, with 6 bases lying between them. CDR3 coding DNA: TGTGCCAGCAGTTTATACCTAACCGGGGAGCTGTTTTTT. Translated: CASSLYLTGELFF.

In this sample, this clonotype turned up many times. The CDR3 reads CASSLVGGKTEAFF. CDR3 coding DNA: TGCGCCAGCAGCTTGGTGGGGGGGAAAACTGAAGCTTTCTTT. The J gene is TRBJ1-1, the V gene TRBV5-1, with D possibly matching TRBD1 (5 bases). V lost 0 bases and J 5 bases, leaving 11 bases between the germline ends. Germline V gene data show CDR1 as SGHRS and CDR2 as YFSETQ. CDR3 size: 14 residues.